One T cell receptor beta chain is described in this entry. Antigen unknown. The data originate from a study of PD-1 blockade in classical Hodgkin lymphoma. Germline values: CDR1 MNHNS, CDR2 SASEGT. The V gene end was trimmed by 3 bases and the J gene end by 4 bases; junction bases not matched to a gene: 4. The CDR3 extends over 15 amino acids. Following autologous stem cell transplantation, relapse occurred in every patient, and exposure to brentuximab vedotin varied. Study-wide findings and caveats: The diversity seen at baseline in complete responders resembled that of newly diagnosed patients.

The table came from immunoSEQ multiplex PCR; TCRdb's copy has only in-frame clones and leaves some out. The data show under 70,000 clones, with over 55% seen just once and about 9.1% held by the top ten. This chain joins TRBV6-1 and TRBJ2-1; 9 bases fit TRBD1. Material: peripheral blood mononuclear cells (PBMCs), obtained before the second cycle of nivolumab. This TCR was sampled from a human donor with classical Hodgkin lymphoma. The CDR3 spells CASSEGQGLYNEQFF. In nucleotides, the CDR3 is TGTGCCAGCAGTGAGGGACAGGGATTATACAATGAGCAGTTCTTC.